This T cell receptor beta chain was sequenced in a study of cytomegalovirus exposure and HLA in healthy donors (dated by TCRdb to the late 2010s). Background on the whole study: In an earlier analysis of under 600 of the donors, 250 to 350 Gb of sequence data and 90 million to 120 million unique TCR beta sequences from approximately 180 million T cells were reported. In a later genetic analysis, genome-wide SNP genotypes for about three fifths of the roughly 670 donors were used, and that subset was treated as a discovery cohort. A separate validation cohort of about 110 different subjects was used in addition to the approximately 700-subject first cohort. The T cell repertoires of about 700 subjects were profiled by immunosequencing and related to cytomegalovirus serostatus. Among the roughly 430 genotyped donors, about 85% belonged to the genetic ancestry cluster associated with self-reported Caucasian donors. Among about 390 genotyped donors of the cohort, an average of about 240,000 unique TCR beta nucleotide sequences were sequenced per donor, around 18% of them non-productive. Donor age, sex, ethnicity and CMV serostatus were compiled together with the repertoire data. Class I and class II HLA loci were covered by the typing at four-digit resolution. A later analysis re-analyzed previously published TCR beta repertoires from hundreds of donors and added high-resolution HLA genotyping to study TCR occurrence patterns. The study combined high-throughput TCR immunosequencing, statistical association of individual TCRs with disease status, and machine learning to predict cytomegalovirus infection status. The number of typed donors differed by locus: roughly 629-640 for A, B, C, DRB1 and DQB1; 522 for DQA1; 606 for DPA1; and some 430 for DPB1. Every discovery cohort repertoire had been produced on one sequencing platform. Roughly five DR-DQ haplotypes were handled as single units for association and clustering because linkage in the cohort was strong. The study was designed to test whether signatures of past pathogen exposure could be identified by cataloging public T cell receptors. To decide whether each TCR beta V gene segment behaved as functional or pseudogenic, an earlier analysis of several hundred of the donors relied on high-throughput TCR beta sequencing. Rather than drawing on any new phenotypic data, the later analysis identified candidate immune exposures from TCR beta sequences and the way those sequences occurred across donors. About 300 gigabases of sequencing data and 70 million to 100 million unique TCR sequences were included in an early release covering about 620 HLA-typed donors. Overall study results and their limits: A further reported finding was that TCR beta sequences accurately predicted the HLA-A and HLA-B alleles for most subjects in the first cohort. In a later genetic analysis, a missense DCLRE1C variant was associated with V-gene and J-gene trimming of TCR beta chains, and the association was replicated in an independent cohort. Most TCR sequences were seen in very few donors, while some public TCRs were found in many individuals. According to a later genetic analysis, donors in an Asian-associated ancestry cluster had fewer N-insertions in productive TCRs than the roughly 700-donor mean. Only TCR beta chains were sequenced in this cohort, and the absence of alpha or paired-chain data limited detectable features. Some IMGT-functional V segments, including TRBV6-2 and TRBV6-3, could not be distinguished by the 87-base-pair reads and were therefore excluded. In vitro tests confirmed that a few of the cytomegalovirus-associated TCR beta chains recognize cytomegalovirus antigens. Correlated functional status among segregating V segments might reflect linkage disequilibrium, but an unknown experimental factor could not be ruled out. Cytomegalovirus status was reported to be diagnosed by the classifier with high specificity and sensitivity in both the original and validation cohorts. In a later analysis, TCR association rates were found to vary across HLA loci, with the most associated TCRs seen for DRB1 alleles and the fewest for HLA-C alleles. In an earlier analysis of under 600 of the donors, most TCR beta V segments were observed in productive rearrangements about 90% or about 30% of the time, broadly matching IMGT annotations. Strong co-occurrence of HLA alleles, especially DR and DQ, made assigning TCR associations to individual alleles difficult. Because some donors lacked HLA typing at each locus, the association tests relied only on the typed subset. The study gave a list of under 200 TCR beta chains associated with cytomegalovirus. A later analysis found that most CMV-associated TCR beta chains appeared HLA-restricted, with HLA associations seemingly driven largely by CMV exposure. A cluster of highly shared sequence variants was judged likely to be a technical artifact of the sequencing pipeline. The earlier analysis of some 540 of the donors excluded 15 to 20 rarely observed V segments, including chromosome 9 orphons, because counts were too low. In a later analysis, several top co-occurrence clusters were reported to appear linked to parvovirus B19, influenza, CMV and Epstein-Barr virus. In a later analysis, HLA-associated TCR beta chains were found to be more clonally expanded and to have lower generation probabilities than equally common non-associated chains. The only immune exposure information available for the cohort was CMV serostatus. It was suggested by the authors that the approach could potentially be generalized to other disease states and immunological phenotypes. The presence/absence analyses assumed that sequencing depth was roughly uniform across donors, and that assumption may not be true. At a false discovery rate of 0.05, a later analysis linked fewer than 20,000 TCR beta sequences to specific HLA alleles.

Based on the germline V gene, the CDR1 and CDR2 sequences are SGHTA and FQGNSA. CDR3 length: 14 amino acids, cysteine to phenylalanine. CDR3 DNA only is kept here, 42 bases in frame from base 1. The junction shows trimming of 5 bases on V and 5 bases on J, plus 10 bases between the germline ends. About this clone: Its binding antigen is unknown. Per-nucleotide qualities are absent, and no much larger clonotype sits a single base away.

The cohort was made up of around 720 healthy bone marrow donors. Cohort members were all nominally healthy when sampled, although unrecorded immune exposures were likely present. The donor was CMV seropositive and belonged to the group of about 290 seropositive cohort members. A peripheral blood sample was collected from each donor, and TCR beta sequencing was performed on peripheral blood mononuclear cells. The Qiagen DNeasy Blood Extraction Kit was used to extract genomic DNA from the blood cell samples. Library prep was done by the immunoSEQ multiplex PCR assay. A mixture of 60 forward primers for TCR Vbeta segments and 13 reverse primers for TCR Jbeta segments was used in the multiplex PCR. The CDR3 region of rearranged TCR beta genes was amplified from genomic DNA by a multiplex PCR assay. The Illumina HiSeq System was used to sequence the amplified TCR beta libraries as 87-base-pair reads. The authors' analysis ran thus. Across the 700 or so repertoires, a later analysis counted approximately 75 million unique TCR beta chains, roughly 11 million of which were shared by at least two donors. To remove PCR and sequencing errors, raw reads were error-corrected and collapsed into unique sequences using a nearest-neighbor algorithm that merged closely related sequences. V, D and J gene segments were assigned by aligning CDR3 sequences to IMGT reference sequences. For a sequence to be retained, a match of at least six nucleotides was required to both a V gene segment and a J gene segment. A rearrangement was called productive if the CDR3 had no stop codons and remained in frame with V and J, and every other rearrangement was called non-productive. Following IMGT convention, CDR3 was defined as the stretch from the second conserved V-encoded cysteine to the conserved J-encoded phenylalanine. In an earlier analysis of some 550 of the donors, sequences lacking an unambiguous match to a single V gene segment were excluded. An earlier analysis of 550 to 650 of the donors classified V segments as functional when productive rearrangements were above 56.7% and as segregating when the standard deviation between donors was above 5%. A statistical classification framework was built for diagnosing cytomegalovirus status from the catalog of TCR beta chain sequences. V and J gene assignment, in a later analysis, came from comparing TCR nucleotide sequences with IMGT/GENE-DB human TR gene sequences. The TCRdist pipeline was used in a later analysis to assign CDR3 sequences and most-parsimonious VDJ recombination scenarios. In a later analysis, each TCR beta chain was defined by its CDR3 amino acid sequence together with its V-gene family, and reads without a unique V-gene family were excluded. In a later analysis, around 650 highly shared, low-generation-probability nucleotide sequences were removed to address suspected cross-contamination and a sequencing artifact. In a later analysis, a clonal expansion index for each public chain was calculated from normalized within-repertoire ranks of inferred template counts. Generation probabilities in a later analysis came from a VDJ recombination model fitted to out-of-frame rearrangements, and those results were checked against IGoR. A later analysis scored TCR-TCR, TCR-HLA and TCR-CMV co-occurrence with hypergeometric tests, applying a repertoire-size bias correction to TCR pairs. False discovery rates were estimated in a later analysis by permuting HLA or CMV assignments 20 times. In a later analysis, co-occurring TCRs were grouped with DBSCAN, and TCRdist sequence similarity was added when clustering was performed within HLA-allele-positive subsets. Co-occurrence clustering excluded repertoires with fewer than 30,000 or more than 120,000 public chains, plus five with anomalous nucleotide sharing. TCRdb took this table from immuneACCESS and kept in-frame rearrangements with V and J called. Such tables lack part of the clones; where checked against another copy, unresolved V genes explain under half of the gap, and the rest is unexplained. V and J calls and clone size are those listed in that table; D and trimming were worked out from the DNA. Recorded for this sample are about 120,000 clones; approximately 80% of them occurred a single time. Jointly, the top ten make up 8% to 9% of the sample.

Sequencing was performed on PBMCs. The chain was built from TRBV7-2 and TRBJ1-6; TRBD1 is perhaps the D gene, given 6 matching bases. The sequence was collected from a female donor in good health and CMV-seropositive. The nucleotide sequence reads TGTGCCAGCAGCCAGGGACACCATAATTCACCCCTCCACTTT. The encoded protein is CASSQGHHNSPLHF. Full variable domain (CDR3 extended with the reference TRBV7-2 and TRBJ1-6 proteins): GAGVSQSPSNKVTEKGKDVELRCDPISGHTALYWYRQSLGQGLEFLIYFQGNSAPDKSGLPSDRFSAERTGGSVSTLTIQRTQQEDSAVYLCASSQGHHNSPLHFGNGTRLTVT.